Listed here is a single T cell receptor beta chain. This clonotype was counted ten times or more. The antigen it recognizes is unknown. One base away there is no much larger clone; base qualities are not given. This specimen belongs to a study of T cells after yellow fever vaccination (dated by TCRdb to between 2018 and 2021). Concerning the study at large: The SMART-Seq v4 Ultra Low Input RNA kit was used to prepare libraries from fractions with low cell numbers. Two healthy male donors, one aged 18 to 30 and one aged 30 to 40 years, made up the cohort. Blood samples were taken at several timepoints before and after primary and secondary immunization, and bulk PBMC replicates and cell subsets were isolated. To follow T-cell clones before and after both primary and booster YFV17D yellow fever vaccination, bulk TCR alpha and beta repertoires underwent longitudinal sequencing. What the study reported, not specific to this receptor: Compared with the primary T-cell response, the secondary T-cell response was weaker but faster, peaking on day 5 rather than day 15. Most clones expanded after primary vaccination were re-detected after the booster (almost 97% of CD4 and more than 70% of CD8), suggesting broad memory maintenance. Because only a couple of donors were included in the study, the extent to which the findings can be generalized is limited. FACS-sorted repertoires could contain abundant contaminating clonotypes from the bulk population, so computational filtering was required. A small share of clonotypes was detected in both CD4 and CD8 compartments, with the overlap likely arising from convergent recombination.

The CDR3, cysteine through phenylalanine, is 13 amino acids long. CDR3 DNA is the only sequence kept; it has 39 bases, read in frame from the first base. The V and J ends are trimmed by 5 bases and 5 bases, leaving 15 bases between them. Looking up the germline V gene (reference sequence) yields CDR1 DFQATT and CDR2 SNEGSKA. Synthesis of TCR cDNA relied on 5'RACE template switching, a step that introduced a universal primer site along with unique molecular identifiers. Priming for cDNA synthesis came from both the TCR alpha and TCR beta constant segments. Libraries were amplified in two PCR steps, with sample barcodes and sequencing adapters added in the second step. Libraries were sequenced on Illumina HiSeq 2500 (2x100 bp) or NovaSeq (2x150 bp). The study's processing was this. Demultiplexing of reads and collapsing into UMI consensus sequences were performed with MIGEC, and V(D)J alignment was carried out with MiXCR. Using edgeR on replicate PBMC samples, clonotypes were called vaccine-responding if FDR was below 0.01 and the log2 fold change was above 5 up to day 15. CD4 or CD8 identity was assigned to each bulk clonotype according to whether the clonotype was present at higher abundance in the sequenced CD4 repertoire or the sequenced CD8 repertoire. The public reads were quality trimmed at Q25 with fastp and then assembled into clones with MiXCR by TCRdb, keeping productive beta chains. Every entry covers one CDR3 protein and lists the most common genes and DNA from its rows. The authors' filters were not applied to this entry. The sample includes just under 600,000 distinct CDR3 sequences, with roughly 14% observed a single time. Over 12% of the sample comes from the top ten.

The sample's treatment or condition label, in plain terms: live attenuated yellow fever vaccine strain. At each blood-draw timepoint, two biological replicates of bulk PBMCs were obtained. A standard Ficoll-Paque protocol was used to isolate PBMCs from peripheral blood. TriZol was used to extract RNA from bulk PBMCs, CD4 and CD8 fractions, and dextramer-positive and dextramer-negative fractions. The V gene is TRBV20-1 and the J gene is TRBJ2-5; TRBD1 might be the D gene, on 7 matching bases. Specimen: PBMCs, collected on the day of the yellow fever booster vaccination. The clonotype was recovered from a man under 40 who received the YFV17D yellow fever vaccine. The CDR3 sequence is CSASPTGRETQYF. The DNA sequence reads TGCAGTGCTTCACCGACAGGGAGGGAGACCCAGTACTTC.